Below, one T cell receptor (beta chain) is given with its context. The antigen is not known. The treatment was: over 15 received Ad26.COV2.S at low or high dose, single or two shots; about 5 received placebo; per-sample allocation not given. On day 63 after the first injection, vaccine and placebo recipients gave samples. This record comes from a study of Ad26.COV2.S vaccination and SARS-CoV-2 variants. Study-level information: Ad26.COV2.S shots went into the muscle once or twice, 56 days apart. General study findings and limits: Reportedly, after vaccination the spike-specific CD8+ and CD4+ T cell responses displayed substantial breadth.

V was pared by 8 bases and J by 6 bases, with 11 bases between. Germline-derived CDR1 and CDR2 are ENHRY and SYGVKD. This CDR3 has 12 amino acids. Profiling relied on immunoSEQ multiplex PCR, and the TCRdb table lists in-frame clones only, not all of them. Of about 400,000 clones in the sample, 80% to 90% were seen once. This TCR was sampled from a person between 18 and 60 years old who received the Ad26.COV2.S COVID-19 vaccine or a placebo. The specimen was peripheral blood, collected in a trial of Ad26.COV2.S vaccine versus placebo. V is TRBV10-3 and J is TRBJ2-1; D unclear. CDR3 sequence: CAISETPNEQFF. CDR3 DNA sequence: TGTGCCATCTCGGAGACGCCCAATGAGCAGTTCTTC.